The rows below give T cell receptor beta chains drawn from one sample of a study of blood T cell repertoires in COVID-19. Generated by immunoSEQ multiplex PCR, the TCRdb table keeps only in-frame clones and is missing some. The data contain about 64,000 clones, around 89% of them singletons. Sequencing was done on a sample of PBMCs or T cells enriched from blood (not recorded which). These receptors originate from a woman between 40 and 50 years old who had recovered from COVID-19. CDR3s include the opening cysteine and the closing phenylalanine or tryptophan. A D gene is named only where the DNA matches it firmly. Clone size appears in some rows only: once, few, many, or a class for an expanded clone.

clone_size,v_call,d_call,j_call,cdr3_nt,cdr3_aa
NA,TRBV6-4,NA,TRBJ2-1,TGTGCCAGCAGTGACTTTCCCGGGACTGCCTCCAATGAGCAGTTCTTC,CASSDFPGTASNEQFF
NA,TRBV10-1,NA,TRBJ1-2,TGCGCCAGCAGTGAGTCGACCCCCCCAGGGTGGTACTATGGCTACACCTTC,CASSESTPPGWYYGYTF
NA,TRBV12-3/TRBV12-4,NA,TRBJ2-2,TGTGCCAGCTCTAGAGGGGAGCTGTTTTTT,CASSRGELFF
NA,TRBV11-2,NA,TRBJ2-7,TGTGCCAGCAGCCTACATGGGACTGGGGGGTACGAGCAGTACTTC,CASSLHGTGGYEQYF
NA,TRBV28,TRBD1,TRBJ1-4,TGTGCCAGCAGAGGACAGGGGAACGAAAAACTGTTTTTT,CASRGQGNEKLFF
NA,TRBV6-5,TRBD1,TRBJ1-4,TGTGCCAGCAGCTCCTCCGGGACAGGGCTGTTTTTT,CASSSSGTGLFF
few,TRBV14,NA,TRBJ2-7,TGTGCCAGCAGCCAAGATTCTGTCTACGAGCAGTACTTC,CASSQDSVYEQYF
NA,TRBV11-2,TRBD1,TRBJ2-7,TGTGCCAGCAGCTTAGACCCGACAGGGGGCAAGCAGTACTTC,CASSLDPTGGKQYF
NA,TRBV6-5,NA,TRBJ2-2,TGTGCCAGCAATTCCGGGACGAACACCGGGGAGCTGTTTTTT,CASNSGTNTGELFF
NA,TRBV12-2,NA,TRBJ2-4,TGTGCAAGTCGCTTGAACTCTTCGGGACTAGCCAAAAACATTCAGTACTTC,CASRLNSSGLAKNIQYF
NA,TRBV4-1,TRBD1,TRBJ1-2,TGCGCCAGCAGCCAAAATCCGGGACAGGGAGGGGATGGCTACACCTTC,CASSQNPGQGGDGYTF
NA,TRBV5-1,TRBD1,TRBJ1-1,TGCGCCAGCAGGACAGGGGTGGGGACTGAAGCTTTCTTT,CASRTGVGTEAFF
once,TRBV4-1,NA,TRBJ1-2,TGCGCCAGCAGCCATCCCGACAGGTCCTATGGCTACACCTTC,CASSHPDRSYGYTF
NA,TRBV27,NA,TRBJ1-1,TGTGCCAGCAGTTTCCCAGGGTGGGGCACTGAAGCTTTCTTT,CASSFPGWGTEAFF
NA,TRBV7-9,NA,TRBJ2-1,TGTGCCAGCAGCCCCGGGACACTAAGAAATTACAATGAGCAGTTCTTC,CASSPGTLRNYNEQFF
NA,TRBV28,TRBD1,TRBJ1-3,TGTGCCAGCAGTGAAGACAGGGGACTCTCTGGAAACACCATATATTTT,CASSEDRGLSGNTIYF
NA,TRBV7-9,NA,TRBJ1-6,TGTGCCAGCAGCTATGGCGGGGGACCATACTCTAATTCACCCCTCCACTTT,CASSYGGGPYSNSPLHF
NA,TRBV5-1,TRBD2,TRBJ2-1,TGCGCCAGCAGCTTGGAACTAAGGACTAGCGGGGTATACAATGAGCAGTTCTTC,CASSLELRTSGVYNEQFF
NA,TRBV15,TRBD1,TRBJ1-1,TGTGCCACCGGCCAGGGGGCCAACACTGAAGCTTTCTTT,CATGQGANTEAFF
NA,TRBV6-1,NA,TRBJ2-7,TGTGCCAGCAGTGAAGGGGCTTACGAGCAGTACTTC,CASSEGAYEQYF
few,TRBV2,NA,TRBJ1-1,TGTGCCAGCAGTCCGCAGGGGACGAACACTGAAGCTTTCTTT,CASSPQGTNTEAFF
NA,TRBV5-8,NA,TRBJ1-6,TGTGCCAGCAGCTTTCAGGGTAGGGGTAATTCACCCCTCCACTTT,CASSFQGRGNSPLHF
NA,TRBV9,NA,TRBJ2-5,TGTGCCAGCAGCCCCCGTAGCTGGGAGACCCAGTACTTC,CASSPRSWETQYF
NA,TRBV5-4,NA,TRBJ2-1,TGTGCCAGCAGCTTGGAGTGGAGGGGGCGCGGGAATGAGCAGTTCTTC,CASSLEWRGRGNEQFF
few,TRBV7-6,TRBD1,TRBJ1-3,TGTGCCAGCAGCTTAGCGGAGGGGGCCTCTGGAAACACCATATATTTT,CASSLAEGASGNTIYF
many,TRBV6-4,TRBD2,TRBJ2-3,TGTGCCAGCTCCCCTAGCGGGGGAACTGGGACAGATACGCAGTATTTT,CASSPSGGTGTDTQYF
NA,TRBV15,NA,TRBJ1-1,TGTGCCACCGGATGGGGAGGTAACACTGAAGCTTTCTTT,CATGWGGNTEAFF
NA,TRBV14,NA,TRBJ2-7,TGTGCCAGCAGCTTAGGGGTTGAGCAGTACTTC,CASSLGVEQYF
NA,TRBV9,NA,TRBJ2-7,TGTGCCAGCAGCGTAGATGACAGGCCAGCCTACGAGCAGTACTTC,CASSVDDRPAYEQYF
NA,TRBV3-1/TRBV3-2,NA,TRBJ1-2,TGTGCCAGCAGCCAAGAAAGGACAGTCTCTTACTATGGCTACACCTTC,CASSQERTVSYYGYTF
NA,TRBV6-5,TRBD1,TRBJ1-5,TGTGCCAGCAACTCAAAAGTCCGGGACAGGTTATATTTT,CASNSKVRDRLYF
NA,TRBV5-5,NA,TRBJ2-2,TGTGCCAGCAGCCGGCAGGGATCCGGCACCGGGGAGCTGTTTTTT,CASSRQGSGTGELFF
NA,TRBV13,NA,TRBJ2-2,TGTGCCAGCAGCTTAGGATCGGGGGTACGGGAGCTGTTTTTT,CASSLGSGVRELFF
NA,TRBV10-3,NA,TRBJ1-1,TGTGCCACCCTATACAACACTGAAGCTTTCTTT,CATLYNTEAFF
NA,TRBV11-2,NA,TRBJ2-5,TGTGCCAGCAGCTTATTGGCGGTGGCCCAGTACTTC,CASSLLAVAQYF
NA,TRBV5-8,NA,TRBJ1-6,TGTGCCAGCAGCTTGGGAGCGTTCGGTTCACCCCTCCACTTT,CASSLGAFGSPLHF
NA,TRBV10-2,TRBD2,TRBJ2-1,TGCGCCAGCAGTGAGCCGGGACTAGCGGGGGGAGACACCTACAATGAGCAGTTCTTC,CASSEPGLAGGDTYNEQFF
NA,TRBV14,NA,TRBJ1-1,TGTGCCAGCAGCCAACTTTCCCCTTACACTGAAGCTTTCTTT,CASSQLSPYTEAFF
NA,TRBV12-3/TRBV12-4,NA,TRBJ1-5,TGTGCCAGCAGTTTTCGGAGCAATCAGCCCCAGCATTTT,CASSFRSNQPQHF
NA,TRBV7-8,TRBD2,TRBJ2-7,TGTGCCAGCAGCTCGACCAGCGGGGGGCACTACGAGCAGTACTTC,CASSSTSGGHYEQYF
NA,TRBV27,TRBD1,TRBJ2-7,TGTGCCAGCAGTTTTCTGACAGGGCTCTACGAGCAGTACTTC,CASSFLTGLYEQYF
NA,TRBV7-8,TRBD2,TRBJ2-5,TGTGCCAGCAGCTTAGTGGCTACTAGCGGGGGGGTGGCCGAGACCCAGTACTTC,CASSLVATSGGVAETQYF
NA,TRBV5-4,NA,TRBJ1-3,TGTGCCAGCAGCTTGCAGGGGCCGGGCACCATATATTTT,CASSLQGPGTIYF
NA,TRBV6-4,TRBD2,TRBJ2-3,TGTGCCAGCAGTGACTCAGCGGGGGGGTCAACAGATACGCAGTATTTT,CASSDSAGGSTDTQYF
NA,TRBV9,NA,TRBJ2-2,TGTGCCAGCAGCGGGGGATTAGGGGTCGTCGTAAAGAACACCGGGGAGCTGTTTTTT,CASSGGLGVVVKNTGELFF
once,TRBV7-8,NA,TRBJ1-1,TGTGCCAGCAGCGCCCCTTTAAGGTTCGGGGGGCTCACTGAAGCTTTCTTT,CASSAPLRFGGLTEAFF
NA,TRBV7-8,TRBD1,TRBJ2-7,TGTGCCAGCAGCCCGAGACAGGGGCCATCCTACGAGCAGTACTTC,CASSPRQGPSYEQYF
NA,TRBV3-1/TRBV3-2,NA,TRBJ2-2,TGTGCCAGCAGCCAAGATCCCAGCGTCACCGGGGAGCTGTTTTTT,CASSQDPSVTGELFF
NA,TRBV5-8,TRBD1,TRBJ2-7,TGTGCCAGCAGCTTTCTCGGCACAGGGGGCGACGAGCAGTACTTC,CASSFLGTGGDEQYF
NA,TRBV10-1,TRBD1,TRBJ2-3,TGCGCCAGCGGCACCGAGGACAGGGCTTCAGATACGCAGTATTTT,CASGTEDRASDTQYF
NA,TRBV19,NA,TRBJ1-1,TGTGCCAGTAGAAACAGGGTTACTGAAGCTTTCTTT,CASRNRVTEAFF
NA,TRBV2,TRBD1,TRBJ1-4,TGTGCCAGCAGGATACAGGGGAGGAATGAAAAACTGTTTTTT,CASRIQGRNEKLFF
NA,TRBV7-3,TRBD1,TRBJ1-2,TGTGCCAGTAGTCCACAGGGGGTTGGTGGCTACACCTTC,CASSPQGVGGYTF
NA,TRBV28,TRBD2,TRBJ2-2,TGTGCCAGCAGTCCGCTAGCGGGGGGGCTTAAGACCGGGGAGCTGTTTTTT,CASSPLAGGLKTGELFF
few,TRBV14,NA,TRBJ2-2,TGTGCCAGCAGCCAAAAAGGGGGAGGGGAGCTGTTTTTT,CASSQKGGGELFF